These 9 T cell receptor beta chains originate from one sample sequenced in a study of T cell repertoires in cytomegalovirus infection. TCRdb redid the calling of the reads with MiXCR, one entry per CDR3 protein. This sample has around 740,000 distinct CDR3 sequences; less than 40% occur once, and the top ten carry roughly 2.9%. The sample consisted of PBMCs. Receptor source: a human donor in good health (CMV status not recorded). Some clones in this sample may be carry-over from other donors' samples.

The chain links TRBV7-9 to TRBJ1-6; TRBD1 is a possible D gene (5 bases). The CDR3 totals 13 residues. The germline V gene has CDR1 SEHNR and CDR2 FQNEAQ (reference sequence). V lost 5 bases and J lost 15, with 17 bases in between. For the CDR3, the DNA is TGTGCCAGCAGCGGTCCCGCGGGGGAGGTCCTCCACTTT. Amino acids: CASSGPAGEVLHF.

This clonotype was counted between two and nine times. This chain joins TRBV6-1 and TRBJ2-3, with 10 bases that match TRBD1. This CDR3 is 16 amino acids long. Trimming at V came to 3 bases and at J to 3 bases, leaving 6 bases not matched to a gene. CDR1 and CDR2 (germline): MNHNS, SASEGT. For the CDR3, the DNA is TGTGCCAGCAGTGACTCCGGGACAGGGGTGACAGATACGCAGTATTTT. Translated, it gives CASSDSGTGVTDTQYF.

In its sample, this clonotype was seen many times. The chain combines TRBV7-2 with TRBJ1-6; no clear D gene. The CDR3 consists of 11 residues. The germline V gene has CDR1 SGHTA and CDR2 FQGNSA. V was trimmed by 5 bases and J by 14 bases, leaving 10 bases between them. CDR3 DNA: TGTGCCAGCAGCCCCCGACGGTCCCTCCACTTT. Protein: CASSPRRSLHF.

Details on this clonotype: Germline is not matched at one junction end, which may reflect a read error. The CDR3 region has the DNA TGTGCCAGCAGTTCCCAATACTACGAGCCGGACTTC. This sequence encodes CASSSQYYEPDF. This chain joins TRBV6-2 or TRBV6-3 and TRBJ2-7; D uncertain. Per the germline V gene, CDR1 is MNHEY and CDR2 is SVGEGT. CDR3 length: 12 amino acids.

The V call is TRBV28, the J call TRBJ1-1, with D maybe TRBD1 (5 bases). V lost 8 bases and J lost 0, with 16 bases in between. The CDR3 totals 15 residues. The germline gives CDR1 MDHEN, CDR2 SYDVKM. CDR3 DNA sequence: TGTGCCAGCCCGTCCGGACACAAAGTGAACACTGAAGCTTTCTTT. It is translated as CASPSGHKVNTEAFF.

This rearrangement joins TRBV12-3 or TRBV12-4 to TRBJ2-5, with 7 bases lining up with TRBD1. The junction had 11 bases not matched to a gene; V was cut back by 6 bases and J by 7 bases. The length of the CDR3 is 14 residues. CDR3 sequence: CASSRPTGMGTQYF. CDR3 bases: TGTGCCAGCAGCCGACCGACAGGGATGGGGACCCAGTACTTC.

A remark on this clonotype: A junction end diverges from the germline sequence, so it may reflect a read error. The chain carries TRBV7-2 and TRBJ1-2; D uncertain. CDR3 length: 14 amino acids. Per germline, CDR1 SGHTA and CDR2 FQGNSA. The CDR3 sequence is CASTDNPILYVYTF. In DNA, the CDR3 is TGTGCCAGCACCGACAACCCGATTCTCTATGTCTACACCTTC.

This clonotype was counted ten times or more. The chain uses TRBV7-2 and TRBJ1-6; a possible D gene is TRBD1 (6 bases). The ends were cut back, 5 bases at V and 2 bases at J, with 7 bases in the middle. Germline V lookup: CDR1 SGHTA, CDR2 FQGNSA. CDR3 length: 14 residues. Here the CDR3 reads CASSQGPYNSPLHF. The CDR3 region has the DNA TGTGCCAGCAGCCAGGGGCCCTATAATTCACCCCTCCACTTT. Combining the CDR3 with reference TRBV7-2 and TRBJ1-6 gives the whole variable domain GAGVSQSPSNKVTEKGKDVELRCDPISGHTALYWYRQSLGQGLEFLIYFQGNSAPDKSGLPSDRFSAERTGGSVSTLTIQRTQQEDSAVYLCASSQGPYNSPLHFGNGTRLTVT.

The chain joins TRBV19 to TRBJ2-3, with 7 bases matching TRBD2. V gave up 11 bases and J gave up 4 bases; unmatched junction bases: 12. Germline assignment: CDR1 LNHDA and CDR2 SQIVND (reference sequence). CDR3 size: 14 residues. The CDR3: CASASGGTPDTQYF. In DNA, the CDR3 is TGTGCCTCAGCTAGCGGAGGGACCCCAGATACGCAGTATTTT.